Below, 21 T cell receptor beta chains from the same sample are listed, as sequenced in a study of T cell repertoires in cytomegalovirus infection. TCRdb re-derived calls from the reads in MiXCR, one entry per CDR3 protein. The sample lists over 200,000 distinct CDR3 sequences, roughly an eighth seen once, with roughly 9.7% in the top ten. The sequenced sample was PBMCs. The receptors come from a human donor in good health (CMV status not recorded). Some clones in this sample may be carry-over from other donors' samples.

This clonotype occurred many times. This rearrangement joins TRBV7-9 to TRBJ2-5, with 8 bases matching TRBD2. The germline V gene encodes CDR1 SEHNR and CDR2 FQNEAQ (reference sequence). CDR3 size: 16 residues. V dropped 1 base and J dropped 6; count of bases not matched to a gene: 10. CDR3 coding DNA: TGTGCCAGCAGCTTAGTTACGGGACTAGTCGGAAAGACCCAGTACTTC. This encodes CASSLVTGLVGKTQYF.

This clonotype was found many times. The rearrangement joins TRBV12-3 or TRBV12-4 to TRBJ1-1, with TRBD1 identical over 8 bases. With 6 bases clipped from V and 8 bases from J, the junction kept 5 bases outside the gene matches. This CDR3 is 12 amino acids long. CDR3 region: CASRSQGEEAFF. Written as DNA, the CDR3 is TGTGCCAGCAGATCACAGGGGGAGGAAGCTTTCTTT.

This clonotype showed up many times. This chain connects TRBV7-2 to TRBJ2-3, with unresolved D. This CDR3 has 11 amino acids. Trimming cost V 5 bases and J 2 bases, with 2 bases left between them. The V gene's germline CDR1 is SGHTA and CDR2 FQGNSA. This chain's CDR3 is CASSHTDTQYF. The CDR3, as DNA: TGTGCCAGCAGCCACACAGATACGCAGTATTTT.

The rearrangement joins TRBV5-1 to TRBJ2-1; 7 nucleotides align to TRBD1. Germline V gene sequence: CDR1 SGHRS, CDR2 YFSETQ. The CDR3 is 16 amino acids. Trimming removed 4 bases from V and 0 bases from J; junction bases left unmatched: 7. The CDR3 protein is CASSQAAGGSYNEQFF. The CDR3 DNA sequence: TGCGCCAGCAGCCAAGCCGCAGGGGGCTCCTACAATGAGCAGTTCTTC.

This clonotype was detected many times. Its ends do not fully match the called genes, so a read error is possible. The chain has TRBV7-7 and TRBJ2-7; 7 bases are shared with TRBD1. The CDR3 length is 12 residues. Germline assignment: CDR1 SSHAT and CDR2 FNYEAQ (reference sequence). The CDR3 here is CASSPGQAEQYF. CDR3 nucleotides: TGTGCTAGCAGCCCCGGACAGGCCGAGCAGTACTTC.

This rearrangement joins TRBV7-2 to TRBJ2-2, with D possibly TRBD1 on 6 matching bases. Trimming took 3 bases from V and 7 from J, leaving 18 bases between them. CDR3 size: 16 residues. CDR1 and CDR2 from the germline V gene are SGHTA and FQGNSA. Here the CDR3 DNA reads TGTGCCAGCAGCTTCGGACAGCCTGGTGGAGGCGGGGAGCTGTTTTTT. The encoded protein is CASSFGQPGGGGELFF.

This clonotype was counted a few times. The chain carries TRBV28 and TRBJ2-7; maybe TRBD2 (5 bases). With 9 bases removed from V and 3 bases from J, the gap between germline ends came to 18 bases. Germline V lookup: CDR1 MDHEN, CDR2 SYDVKM. This CDR3 contains 14 residues. In DNA form, the CDR3 reads TGTGCCAGTGCCTCTACTAGTGGGAACTACGAGCAGTACTTC. Protein product: CASASTSGNYEQYF.

This clonotype has a count of ten or more. This chain uses TRBV27 with TRBJ2-2; D may match TRBD1 or TRBD2 (5 bases each). The CDR3 has 18 amino acids. Trimming removed 3 bases from V and 3 bases from J, with 20 bases in between. Looked up from germline, CDR1 is MNHEY and CDR2 is SMNVEV (reference sequence). In DNA, the CDR3 is TGTGCCAGCAGTTTCGGCTTAGGATTGAGAGGGGACACCGGGGAGCTGTTTTTT. This gives the protein CASSFGLGLRGDTGELFF.

The chain has TRBV10-3 and TRBJ1-1, with D tentatively TRBD1 (6 bases). This CDR3 is 14 amino acids long. Germline V gene lookup returns CDR1 ENHRY and CDR2 SYGVKD. With 6 bases removed from V and 4 bases from J, the gap between germline ends came to 15 bases. DNA of the CDR3: TGTGCCATCAGGAAGGGGGTTTTGGGCACTGAAGCTTTCTTT. Translation gives CAIRKGVLGTEAFF.

This clonotype was seen a handful of times. The chain is built from TRBV5-4 and TRBJ2-5, with D uncertain. The V end lost 0 bases, the J end lost 5 bases, and 17 bases lay between the germline ends. The CDR3 is 16 amino acids. Germline CDR1 is SGHNT and CDR2 is YYREEE (reference sequence). For the CDR3, the DNA is TGTGCCAGCAGCTTGGGTAGCCGGAGATTTGCTGAGACCCAGTACTTC. Amino acid sequence: CASSLGSRRFAETQYF.

This clonotype was picked up a small number of times. V usage is TRBV12-3 or TRBV12-4 and J usage is TRBJ2-1; D unclear. V was clipped by 6 bases and J by 5 bases, with 14 bases between them. The CDR3 has 14 residues. The CDR3 spells CASRPSGSNNEQFF. The DNA of the CDR3 is TGTGCCAGCAGGCCTTCGGGCAGTAACAATGAGCAGTTCTTC.

This clonotype was seen at least ten times. The CDR3 DNA reads as TGTGCCAGTAGCTCCACAGGAATCTCCTCTGGAAACACCATATATTTT. This sequence encodes CASSSTGISSGNTIYF. J is TRBJ1-3 and V is TRBV19, with D possibly matching TRBD1 (5 bases). The ends were cut back, 6 bases at V and 0 bases at J, with 15 bases in the middle. This CDR3 spans 16 amino acids. Germline CDR1 is LNHDA and CDR2 is SQIVND (reference sequence).

The chain is built from TRBV14 and TRBJ2-5, with D perhaps matching TRBD2 (6 bases). V was trimmed by 0 bases and J by 4 bases, leaving 18 bases between them. The CDR3 is made up of 17 amino acids. CDR1 and CDR2 from the germline V gene are SGHDN and FVKESK. CDR3: CASSQDRRGSRRETQYF. The CDR3 bases are TGTGCCAGCAGCCAAGATAGGCGGGGTTCAAGGCGAGAGACCCAGTACTTC. Filled out from reference TRBV14 and TRBJ2-5, the complete variable domain reads EAGVTQFPSHSVIEKGQTVTLRCDPISGHDNLYWYRRVMGKEIKFLLHFVKESKQDESGMPNNRFLAERTGGTYSTLKVQPAELEDSGVYFCASSQDRRGSRRETQYFGPGTRLLVL.

This clonotype has a count of ten or more. The chain recombines TRBV7-2 with TRBJ1-5; unclear D gene. The germline gives CDR1 SGHTA, CDR2 FQGNSA. The ends were cut back, 1 base at V and 6 bases at J, with 7 bases in the middle. The CDR3 covers 13 residues. In DNA form, the CDR3 reads TGTGCCAGCAGCTTAGTGGGTTTTCAGCCCCAGCATTTT. Protein product: CASSLVGFQPQHF.

This clonotype has a count of ten or more. This chain uses TRBV7-8 with TRBJ1-2, with D hard to call. The V end was cut by 5 bases, the J end by 1 base, with 17 bases between. This CDR3 spans 16 amino acids. Looked up from germline, CDR1 is SGHVS and CDR2 is FQNEAQ. CDR3 DNA: TGTGCCAGCAGCCCGGAGAGGGTCCCTTTTAACTATGGCTACACCTTC. Its protein is CASSPERVPFNYGYTF.

This clonotype was recorded many times. V gene TRBV7-3 combines with J gene TRBJ1-2; D ambiguous. The CDR3 runs to 15 residues. Trimming cost V 4 bases and J 6 bases, with 18 bases left between them. Germline CDR1 reads SGHTA; CDR2 reads FQGTGA. CDR3 sequence: CASSSTPSPVDGYTF. DNA of the CDR3: TGTGCCAGCAGCTCCACACCCTCCCCGGTAGATGGCTACACCTTC.

This clonotype was observed a single time. This chain uses TRBV29-1 with TRBJ1-1, with no clear D. With 6 bases removed from V and 0 bases from J, the gap between germline ends came to 14 bases. The length of the CDR3 is 14 residues. Per the germline V gene, CDR1 is SQVTM and CDR2 is ANQGSEA. Here the CDR3 reads CSVVSGSMNTEAFF. The CDR3 DNA reads as TGCAGCGTCGTCTCGGGCTCTATGAACACTGAAGCTTTCTTT.

On this clonotype itself: With a much larger clone just one base away, this may be a read error. Because it lacks the conserved phenylalanine or tryptophan at the end, this CDR3 is likely a read error. The V gene is TRBV6-5, the J gene TRBJ2-5; 7 bases match TRBD2. The CDR3 loop spans 13 amino acids. J gave up 5 bases and V 5 bases, and 5 bases lay outside the gene matches. Germline CDR1 is MNHEY and CDR2 is SVGAGI. The CDR3 coding sequence is TGTGCCAGCAGTCCACTGGGAGGGGAGACCCAGTACTTA. Residues: CASSPLGGETQYL.

A few counts support this clonotype. This chain joins TRBV20-1 and TRBJ2-1; weak D call: TRBD2 (5 bases). Germline CDR1 is DFQATT and CDR2 is SNEGSKA (reference sequence). The CDR3 sequence is 14 residues long. Trimming took 0 bases from V and 6 from J, leaving 12 bases between them. The CDR3 spells CSARDRRTSNEQFF. The CDR3 DNA reads TGCAGTGCTAGAGATCGGAGGACTTCCAATGAGCAGTTCTTC.

This clonotype occurred a few times. V usage is TRBV7-9 and J usage is TRBJ1-2, with D perhaps TRBD1 (5 bases). V lost 5 bases and J 8 bases, leaving 24 bases between the germline ends. CDR3 length: 16 residues. Germline-derived CDR1 and CDR2 are SEHNR and FQNEAQ (reference sequence). CDR3 nucleotides: TGTGCCAGCAGCGGGGCCAACACGGGGCCGGTGGGAGGCTACACCTTC. Residues: CASSGANTGPVGGYTF.

This clonotype was counted a few times. This chain connects TRBV18 to TRBJ1-3; the D is unclear. The CDR3 loop spans 15 amino acids. V lost 6 bases to trimming and J lost 0 bases, with 12 bases between them. The germline gives CDR1 KGHSH, CDR2 LQKENI. The CDR3 reads CASSPDGNSGNTIYF. The CDR3, as DNA: TGTGCCAGCTCTCCGGACGGAAACTCTGGAAACACCATATATTTT.